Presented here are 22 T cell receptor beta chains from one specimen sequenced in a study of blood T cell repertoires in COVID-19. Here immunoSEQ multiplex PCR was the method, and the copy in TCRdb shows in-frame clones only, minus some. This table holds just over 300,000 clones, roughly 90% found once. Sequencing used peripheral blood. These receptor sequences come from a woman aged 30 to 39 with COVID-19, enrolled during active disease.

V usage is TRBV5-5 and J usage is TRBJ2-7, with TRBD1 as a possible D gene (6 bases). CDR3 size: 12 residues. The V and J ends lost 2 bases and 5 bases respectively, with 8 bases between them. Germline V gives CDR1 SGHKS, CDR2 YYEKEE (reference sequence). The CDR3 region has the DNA TGTGCCAGCAGCTTTACAGGGAACGAGCAGTACTTC. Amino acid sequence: CASSFTGNEQYF.

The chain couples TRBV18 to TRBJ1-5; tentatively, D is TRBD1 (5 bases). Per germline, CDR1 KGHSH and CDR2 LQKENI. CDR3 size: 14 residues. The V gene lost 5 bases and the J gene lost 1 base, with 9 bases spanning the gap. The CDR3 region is CASSMTVSNQPQHF. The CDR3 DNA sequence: TGTGCCAGCTCAATGACAGTAAGCAATCAGCCCCAGCATTTT.

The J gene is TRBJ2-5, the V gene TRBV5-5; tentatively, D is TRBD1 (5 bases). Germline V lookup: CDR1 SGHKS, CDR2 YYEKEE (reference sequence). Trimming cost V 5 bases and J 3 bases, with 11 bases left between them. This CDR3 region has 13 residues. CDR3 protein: CASRGAAKETQYF. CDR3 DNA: TGTGCCAGCAGAGGGGCCGCCAAAGAGACCCAGTACTTC.

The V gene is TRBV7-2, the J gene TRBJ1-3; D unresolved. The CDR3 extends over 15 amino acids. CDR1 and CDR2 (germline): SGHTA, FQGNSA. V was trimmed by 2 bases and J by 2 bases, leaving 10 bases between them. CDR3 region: CASSLQTAAGNTIYF. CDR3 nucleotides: TGTGCCAGCAGCTTACAAACTGCGGCTGGAAACACCATATATTTT.

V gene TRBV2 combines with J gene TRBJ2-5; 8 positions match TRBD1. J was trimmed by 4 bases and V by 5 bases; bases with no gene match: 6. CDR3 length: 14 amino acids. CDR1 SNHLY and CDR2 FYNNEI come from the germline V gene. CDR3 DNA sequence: TGTGCCAGCAGTTCGAGGACAGGGCGAGAGACCCAGTACTTC. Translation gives CASSSRTGRETQYF.

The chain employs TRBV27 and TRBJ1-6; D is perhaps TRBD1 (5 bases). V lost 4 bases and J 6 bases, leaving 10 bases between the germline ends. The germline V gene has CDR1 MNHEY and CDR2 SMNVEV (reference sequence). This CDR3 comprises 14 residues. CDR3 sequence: CASSWGLSNSPLHF. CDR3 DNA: TGTGCCAGCAGTTGGGGACTGTCTAATTCACCCCTCCACTTT.

The CDR3 DNA sequence: TGCGCCAGCAGCTTGGGACAGTTCAGGGAAAAACTGTTTTTT. It is translated as CASSLGQFREKLFF. The chain recombines TRBV5-1 with TRBJ1-4, with D possibly TRBD1 on 5 matching bases. V was shortened by 0 bases and J by 8 bases, with 11 bases between the two germline ends. There are 14 residues in the CDR3. The V gene's germline CDR1 is SGHRS and CDR2 YFSETQ.

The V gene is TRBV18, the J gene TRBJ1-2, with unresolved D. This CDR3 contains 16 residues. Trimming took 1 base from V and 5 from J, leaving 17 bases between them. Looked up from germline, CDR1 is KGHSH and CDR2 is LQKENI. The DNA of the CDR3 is TGTGCCAGCTCACCACGCAAGGACTTGCTTTTTTATGGCTACACCTTC. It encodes CASSPRKDLLFYGYTF.

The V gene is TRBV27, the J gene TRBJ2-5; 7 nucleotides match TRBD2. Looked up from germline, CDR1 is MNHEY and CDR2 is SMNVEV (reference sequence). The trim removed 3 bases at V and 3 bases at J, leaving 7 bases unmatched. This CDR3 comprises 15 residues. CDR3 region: CASSLRLADKETQYF. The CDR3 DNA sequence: TGTGCCAGCAGTTTGAGGCTAGCGGATAAAGAGACCCAGTACTTC.

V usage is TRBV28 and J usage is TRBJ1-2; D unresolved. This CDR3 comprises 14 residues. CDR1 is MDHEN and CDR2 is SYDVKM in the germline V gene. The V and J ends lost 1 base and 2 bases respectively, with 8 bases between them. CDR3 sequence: CASSLSGGNYGYTF. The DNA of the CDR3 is TGTGCCAGCAGTTTATCTGGAGGGAACTATGGCTACACCTTC.

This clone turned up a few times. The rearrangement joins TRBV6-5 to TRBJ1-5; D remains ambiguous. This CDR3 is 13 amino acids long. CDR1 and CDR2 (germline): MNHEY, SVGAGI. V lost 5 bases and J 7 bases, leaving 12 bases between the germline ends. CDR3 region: CASSPTGRQPQHF. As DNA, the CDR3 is TGTGCCAGCAGTCCCACGGGTAGGCAGCCCCAGCATTTT.

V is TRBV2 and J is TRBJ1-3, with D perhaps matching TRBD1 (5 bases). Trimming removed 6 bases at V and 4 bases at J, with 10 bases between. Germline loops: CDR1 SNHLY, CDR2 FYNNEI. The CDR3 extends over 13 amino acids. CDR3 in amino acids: CASSGTRGNTIYF. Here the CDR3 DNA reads TGTGCCAGCAGCGGGACTAGAGGAAACACCATATATTTT.

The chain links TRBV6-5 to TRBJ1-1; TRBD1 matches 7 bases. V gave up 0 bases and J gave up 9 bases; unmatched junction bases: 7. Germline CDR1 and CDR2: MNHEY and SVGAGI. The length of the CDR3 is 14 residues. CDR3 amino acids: CASSYSNRGFQAFF. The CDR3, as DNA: TGTGCCAGCAGTTACTCGAACAGGGGCTTTCAAGCTTTCTTT.

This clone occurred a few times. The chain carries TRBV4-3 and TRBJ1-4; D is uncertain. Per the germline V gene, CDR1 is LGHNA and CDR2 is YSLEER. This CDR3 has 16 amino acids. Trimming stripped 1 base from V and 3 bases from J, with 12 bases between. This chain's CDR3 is CASSQAGNRANEKLFF. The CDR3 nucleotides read TGCGCCAGCAGCCAAGCCGGGAATAGGGCTAATGAAAAACTGTTTTTT.

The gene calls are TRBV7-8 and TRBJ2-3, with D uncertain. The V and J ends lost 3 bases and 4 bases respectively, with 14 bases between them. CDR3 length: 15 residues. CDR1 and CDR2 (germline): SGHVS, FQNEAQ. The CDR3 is CASSFSPLSADTQYF. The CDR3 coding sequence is TGTGCCAGCAGCTTCTCCCCCCTTTCCGCAGATACGCAGTATTTT.

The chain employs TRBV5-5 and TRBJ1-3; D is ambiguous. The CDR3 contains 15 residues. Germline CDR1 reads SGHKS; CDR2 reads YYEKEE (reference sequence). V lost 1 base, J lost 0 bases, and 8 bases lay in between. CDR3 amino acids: CASSLRDNSGNTIYF. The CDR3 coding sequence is TGTGCCAGCAGCTTGCGGGATAACTCTGGAAACACCATATATTTT.

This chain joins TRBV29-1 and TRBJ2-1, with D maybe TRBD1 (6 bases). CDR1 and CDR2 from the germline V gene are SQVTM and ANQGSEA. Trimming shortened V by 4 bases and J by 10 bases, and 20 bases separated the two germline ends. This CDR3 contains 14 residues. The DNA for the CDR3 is TGCAGCGTTGTCGAACAGACAGGTACAATGGAGCAGTTCTTC. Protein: CSVVEQTGTMEQFF.

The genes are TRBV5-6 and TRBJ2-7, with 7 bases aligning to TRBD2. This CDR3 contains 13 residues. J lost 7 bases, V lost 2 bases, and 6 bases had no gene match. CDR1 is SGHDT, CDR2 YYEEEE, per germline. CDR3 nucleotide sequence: TGTGCCAGCAGCTTCCAGCGGGGAGGGGAGCAGTACTTC. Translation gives CASSFQRGGEQYF.

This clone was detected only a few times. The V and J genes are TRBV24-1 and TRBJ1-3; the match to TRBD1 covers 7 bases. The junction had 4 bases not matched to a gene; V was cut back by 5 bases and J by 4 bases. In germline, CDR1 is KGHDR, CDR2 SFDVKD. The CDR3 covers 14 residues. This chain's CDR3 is CATSAGTEGNTIYF. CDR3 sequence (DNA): TGTGCCACCAGTGCTGGGACAGAAGGAAACACCATATATTTT.

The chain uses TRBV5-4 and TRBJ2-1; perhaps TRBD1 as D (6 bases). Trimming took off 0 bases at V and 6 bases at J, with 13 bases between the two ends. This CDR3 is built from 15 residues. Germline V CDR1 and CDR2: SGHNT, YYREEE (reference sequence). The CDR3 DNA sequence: TGTGCCAGCAGCTTGGTATTTCAGGGGAGCAATGAGCAGTTCTTC. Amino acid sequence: CASSLVFQGSNEQFF.

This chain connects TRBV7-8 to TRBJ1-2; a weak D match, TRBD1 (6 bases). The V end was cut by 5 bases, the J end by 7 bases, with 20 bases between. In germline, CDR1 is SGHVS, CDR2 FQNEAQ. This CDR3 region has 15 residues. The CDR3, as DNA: TGTGCCAGCAGCGAACTACCGGGCCCAGGGGTTGGCTACACCTTC. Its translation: CASSELPGPGVGYTF.

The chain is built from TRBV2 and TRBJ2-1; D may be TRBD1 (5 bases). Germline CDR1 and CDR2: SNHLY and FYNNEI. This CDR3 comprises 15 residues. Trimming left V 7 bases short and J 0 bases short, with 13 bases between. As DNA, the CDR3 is TGTGCCAGCACGGAAGACAGAAGCTCCTACAATGAGCAGTTCTTC. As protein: CASTEDRSSYNEQFF.